The 14 T cell receptor beta chains in this list originate from one sample, sequenced in a study. TCRdb analysed the 5' RACE reads with MiXCR anew, one entry per CDR3 protein. The sample lists approximately 23,000 distinct CDR3 sequences; approximately 28% were seen once. The sequencing sample was made of tumor-infiltrating naive CD4+ T cells sorted from the breast tumor. Subset denoted: naive CD4+ T cells, CD4+CD45RA+CD25-. The source is a female donor with breast cancer.

With respect to this clonotype: With a much larger clone just one base away, this may be a read error. V gene TRBV12-3 or TRBV12-4 combines with J gene TRBJ2-3; D is uncertain. The CDR3 runs 13 residues. The ends were cut back, 2 bases at V and 6 bases at J, with 9 bases in the middle. The CDR3 bases are TGTGCCAGCAGTTTAAGTCGGCGGGATACGCAGTATTTT. As protein: CASSLSRRDTQYF.

The chain is built from TRBV7-2 and TRBJ2-1; either TRBD1 or TRBD2 may fit D (6 bases each). V was pared by 5 bases and J by 4 bases, with 15 bases between. The germline gives CDR1 SGHTA, CDR2 FQGNSA. This CDR3 is built from 15 residues. The CDR3 coding sequence is TGTGCCAGCAGCCTCGAGATAGGGGGGTACAATGAGCAGTTCTTC. Its protein is CASSLEIGGYNEQFF.

The chain joins TRBV20-1 to TRBJ2-1; TRBD2 matches 8 bases. The V gene end was trimmed by 4 bases and the J gene end by 9 bases; junction bases not matched to a gene: 8. Germline V gene sequence: CDR1 DFQATT, CDR2 SNEGSKA (reference sequence). The CDR3 contains 13 residues. This chain's CDR3 is CSAIASGHTEQFF. Written as DNA, the CDR3 is TGCAGTGCTATCGCTAGCGGGCACACTGAGCAGTTCTTC.

This clonotype rates as medium-sized. V and J are TRBV9 and TRBJ2-1; D is perhaps TRBD1 (5 bases). V lost 0 bases, J lost 4 bases, and 14 bases lay in between. The CDR3 runs 16 residues. From germline, CDR1 is SGDLS and CDR2 YYNGEE. CDR3 nucleotides: TGTGCCAGCAGCGTAGAGCCCTGGCGGACATACAATGAGCAGTTCTTC. Residues: CASSVEPWRTYNEQFF.

In its sample, this clonotype was seen a few times. The chain links TRBV7-9 to TRBJ2-1; 7 bases align to TRBD2. J gave up 2 bases and V 5 bases, and 9 bases lay outside the gene matches. CDR1 is SEHNR, CDR2 FQNEAQ, per germline (reference sequence). This CDR3 is built from 16 residues. The CDR3 spells CASSPKWEGTYNEQFF. The CDR3 DNA follows: TGTGCCAGCAGCCCTAAGTGGGAGGGAACCTACAATGAGCAGTTCTTC.

This clonotype is medium-sized in the sample. The chain carries TRBV11-3 and TRBJ2-5, with D possibly matching TRBD1 (6 bases). Germline V gives CDR1 SGHNT, CDR2 YENEEA. V lost 3 bases and J lost 2, with 7 bases in between. The CDR3 totals 13 residues. The CDR3 DNA follows: TGTGCCAGCAGCTTGGACAGACAAGAGACCCAGTACTTC. Translated: CASSLDRQETQYF.

For this clonotype: The conserved phenylalanine or tryptophan is not found at the CDR3 terminus, so this likely reflects a read error. The chain is built from TRBV6-1 and TRBJ2-5; D ambiguous. CDR1 is MNHNS, CDR2 SASEGT, per germline. Between the trimmed V and J ends, which lost 6 bases and 0 bases, there was a span of 14 bases. This CDR3 region has 15 residues. Here the CDR3 reads CASSLKYLYQETQYL. CDR3 nucleotides: TGTGCCAGCAGCTTAAAATACCTTTACCAAGAGACCCAGTACCTC.

This clonotype was seen a handful of times. The rearrangement joins TRBV9 to TRBJ2-1; D remains unclear. The V and J ends lost 0 bases and 1 base respectively, with 8 bases between them. Germline values: CDR1 SGDLS, CDR2 YYNGEE. The CDR3 is 15 residues long. The CDR3 nucleotides are TGTGCCAGCAGCGTAGGGGTGGGTTCCTACAATGAGCAGTTCTTC. Translation gives CASSVGVGSYNEQFF.

Details on this clonotype: A much larger clone differs by one base, so this may be a read error. V and J are TRBV7-7 and TRBJ2-1, with D maybe TRBD1 (5 bases). Germline V gives CDR1 SSHAT, CDR2 FNYEAQ (reference sequence). The length of the CDR3 is 15 residues. CDR3 coding DNA: TGTGCTAGCAGCTTAGGGTCAGGGCGAGGCAATGAGCAGTCCTTC. Translation gives CASSLGSGRGNEQSF.

The rearrangement links TRBV2 to TRBJ1-2, with TRBD1 identical over 7 bases. CDR1 is SNHLY, CDR2 FYNNEI, per germline. The trim removed 6 bases at V and 7 bases at J, leaving 8 bases unmatched. This CDR3 has 13 amino acids. CDR3 sequence reads: CASRGGQESGYTF. CDR3 nucleotide sequence: TGTGCCAGCAGGGGTGGACAGGAAAGTGGCTACACCTTC. Based on the CDR3 plus reference TRBV2 and TRBJ1-2, the full variable domain is EPEVTQTPSHQVTQMGQEVILRCVPISNHLYFYWYRQILGQKVEFLVSFYNNEISEKSEIFDDQFSVERPDGSNFTLKIRSTKLEDSAMYFCASRGGQESGYTFGSGTRLTVV.

Relative to its sample, this clonotype is medium-sized (0.01 to 0.1%). The CDR3, as DNA: TGCAGTGCTAGACCTAGCGGGAGGGATGAGCAGTTCTTC. It is translated as CSARPSGRDEQFF. The chain uses TRBV20-1 and TRBJ2-1; 12 nucleotides line up with TRBD2. Germline V gene data show CDR1 as DFQATT and CDR2 as SNEGSKA (reference sequence). This CDR3 is 13 amino acids long. V gave up 2 bases and J gave up 8 bases; unmatched junction bases: 1.

A word on this clonotype: This may come from a read error, since a much larger clone is one base off. Since the CDR3 does not end with the conserved phenylalanine or tryptophan, this likely comes from a read error. J is TRBJ2-2 and V is TRBV3-1; D gene unclear. Germline CDR1 LGHDT, CDR2 YNNKEL (reference sequence). Trimming took off 8 bases at V and 6 bases at J, with 7 bases between the two ends. This CDR3 contains 11 residues. The CDR3 sequence is CASGWAGELFS. The CDR3 region has the DNA TGTGCCAGCGGATGGGCCGGGGAGCTGTTTTCT.

Only a few counts were recorded for this clonotype. This chain joins TRBV6-1 and TRBJ2-1, with a possible D match to TRBD1 (5 bases). Germline loops: CDR1 MNHNS, CDR2 SASEGT. CDR3 length: 11 amino acids. The V gene lost 9 bases and the J gene lost 7 bases, with 10 bases spanning the gap. CDR3 residues: CASSQGNEQFF. The CDR3 bases are TGTGCCAGTTCCCAGGGAAATGAGCAGTTCTTC.

This clonotype came up a few times. A much larger clone is a single base away; this may be a read error. V and J are TRBV6-5 and TRBJ1-1; 9 positions agree with TRBD1. CDR1 and CDR2 (germline): MNHEY, SVGAGI. The CDR3 is 15 residues long. Written as DNA, the CDR3 is TGTGCCTGCAGTTACCCCGACAGGGGGAGGACTGAAGCTTTCTTT. Its protein is CACSYPDRGRTEAFF.